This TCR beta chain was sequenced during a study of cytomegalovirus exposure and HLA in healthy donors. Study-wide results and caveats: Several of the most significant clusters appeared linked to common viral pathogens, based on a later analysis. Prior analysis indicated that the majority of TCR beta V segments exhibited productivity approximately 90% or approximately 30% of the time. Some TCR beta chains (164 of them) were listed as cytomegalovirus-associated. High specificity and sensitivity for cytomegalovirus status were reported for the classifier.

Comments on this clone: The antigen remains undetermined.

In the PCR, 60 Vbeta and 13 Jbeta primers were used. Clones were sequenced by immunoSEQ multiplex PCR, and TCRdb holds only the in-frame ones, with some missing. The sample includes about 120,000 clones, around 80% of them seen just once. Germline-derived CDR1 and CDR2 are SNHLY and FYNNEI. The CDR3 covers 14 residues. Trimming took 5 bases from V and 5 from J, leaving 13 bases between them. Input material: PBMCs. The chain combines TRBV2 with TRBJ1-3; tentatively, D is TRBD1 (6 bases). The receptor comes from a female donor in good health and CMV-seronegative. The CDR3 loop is CASSLGQGRNTIYF. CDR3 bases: TGTGCCAGCAGTTTGGGACAAGGAAGAAACACCATATATTTT.